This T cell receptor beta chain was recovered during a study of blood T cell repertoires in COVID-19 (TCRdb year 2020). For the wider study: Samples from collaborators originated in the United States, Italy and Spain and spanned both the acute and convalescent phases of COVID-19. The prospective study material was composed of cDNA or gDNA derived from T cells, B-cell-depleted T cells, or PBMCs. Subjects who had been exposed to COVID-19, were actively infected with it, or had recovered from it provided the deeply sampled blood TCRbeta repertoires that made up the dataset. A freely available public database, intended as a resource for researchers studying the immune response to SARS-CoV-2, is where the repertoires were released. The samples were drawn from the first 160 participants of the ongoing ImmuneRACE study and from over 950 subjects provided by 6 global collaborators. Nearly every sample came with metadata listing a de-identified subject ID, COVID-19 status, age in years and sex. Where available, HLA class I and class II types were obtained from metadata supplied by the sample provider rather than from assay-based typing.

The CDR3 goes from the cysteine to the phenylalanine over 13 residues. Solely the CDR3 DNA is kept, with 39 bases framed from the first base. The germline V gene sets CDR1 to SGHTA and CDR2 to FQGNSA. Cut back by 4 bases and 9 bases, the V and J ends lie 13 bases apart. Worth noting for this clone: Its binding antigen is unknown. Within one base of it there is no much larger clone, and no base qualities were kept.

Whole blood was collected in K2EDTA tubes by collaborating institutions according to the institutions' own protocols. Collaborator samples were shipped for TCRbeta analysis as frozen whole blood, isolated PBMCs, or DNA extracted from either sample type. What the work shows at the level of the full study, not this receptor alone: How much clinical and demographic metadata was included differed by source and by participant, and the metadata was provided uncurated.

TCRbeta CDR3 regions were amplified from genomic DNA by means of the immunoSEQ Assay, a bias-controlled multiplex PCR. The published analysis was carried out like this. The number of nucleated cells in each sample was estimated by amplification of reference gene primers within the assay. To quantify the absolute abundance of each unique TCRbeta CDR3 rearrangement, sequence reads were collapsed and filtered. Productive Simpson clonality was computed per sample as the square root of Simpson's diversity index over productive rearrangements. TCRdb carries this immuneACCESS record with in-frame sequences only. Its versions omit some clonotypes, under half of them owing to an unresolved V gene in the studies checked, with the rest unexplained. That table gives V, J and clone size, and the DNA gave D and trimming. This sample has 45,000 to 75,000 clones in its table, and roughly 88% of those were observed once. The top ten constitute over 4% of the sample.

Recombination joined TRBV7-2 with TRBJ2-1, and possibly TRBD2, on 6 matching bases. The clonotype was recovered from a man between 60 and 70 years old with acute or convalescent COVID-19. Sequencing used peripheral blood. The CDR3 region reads CASSSILAGEQFF. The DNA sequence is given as TGTGCCAGCAGCTCTATACTAGCCGGTGAGCAGTTCTTC.